A selection of T cell receptor beta chains follows, all from one sample in a study of glioma-infiltrating T cells after dendritic cell vaccination. Assay used: immunoSEQ multiplex PCR; TCRdb lists only in-frame clones, some missing. Here the sample spans under 40,000 clones, approximately 91% being singletons. The sequences come from blood, collected before dendritic cell vaccination. Every receptor here comes from a human donor with glioblastoma. Each CDR3 is given with its conserved first and last residue. A D gene is named only where the DNA matches it firmly. Clone size appears in some rows only: once, few, many, or a class for an expanded clone.

clone size,V gene,J gene,D gene,CDR3 DNA,CDR3 protein
.,TRBV6-5,TRBJ2-7,TRBD2,TGTGCCAGCAATCATCGGGGGGAGACCTACGAGCAGTACTTC,CASNHRGETYEQYF
.,TRBV9,TRBJ2-7,TRBD2,TGTGCCAGCAGCCCCACGGGGACTAGCGGGACCGAGCAGTACTTC,CASSPTGTSGTEQYF
medium-sized,TRBV10-3,TRBJ1-3,.,TGTGCCACCTCCGGGACTTCCTTAAGGTCTGGAAACACCATATATTTT,CATSGTSLRSGNTIYF
few,TRBV7-6,TRBJ1-3,TRBD1,TGTGCCAGCAGCAAAGGGACAGGGATCTCTGGAAACACCATATATTTT,CASSKGTGISGNTIYF
.,TRBV19,TRBJ1-4,.,TGTGCCAGTAGTATGCCCGGCACAGGGAAGGAAAAACTGTTTTTT,CASSMPGTGKEKLFF
.,TRBV18,TRBJ1-1,.,TGTGCCAGCTCACCCCTAGAAAACGCTGAAGCTTTCTTT,CASSPLENAEAFF
.,TRBV6-1,TRBJ1-2,TRBD1,TGTGCCAGCAGTAGCCGGGACAGGGGCAACTATGGCTACACCTTC,CASSSRDRGNYGYTF
.,TRBV7-9,TRBJ1-3,TRBD1,TGTGCCAGCAGCTTCTCTCAGGGGGCTGGAAACACCATATATTTT,CASSFSQGAGNTIYF
.,TRBV30,TRBJ1-6,.,TGTGCCTGGAGGCGGGTTTATAATTCCCCCCTCCACTTT,CAWRRVYNSPLHF
.,TRBV4-3,TRBJ1-2,TRBD1,TGCGCCAGCAGCCTACCCGGGACAGGAAAAGGCTACACCTTC,CASSLPGTGKGYTF
.,TRBV5-3,TRBJ2-5,TRBD1,TGTGCCAGAAGCACACCGGGACAGGGCCCCCAAGAGACCCAGTACTTC,CARSTPGQGPQETQYF
.,TRBV25-1,TRBJ2-2,.,TGTGCCAGCAGTCCGTGGGGCGTGGACACCGGGGAGCTGTTTTTT,CASSPWGVDTGELFF
.,TRBV7-2,TRBJ1-3,.,TGTGCCAGCAGCCATGAGGGCCTCTCTGGAAACACCATATATTTT,CASSHEGLSGNTIYF
.,TRBV14,TRBJ1-2,.,TGTGCCAGCAGCCTAGGCCGGACTTATGGCTACACCTTC,CASSLGRTYGYTF
few,TRBV6-1,TRBJ2-2,.,TGTGCCAGCAGCCGCCGGGACAAGAACACCGGGGAGCTGTTTTTT,CASSRRDKNTGELFF
.,TRBV14,TRBJ1-2,.,TGTGCCAGCAGCCAAGACAGGGTTGGCTACACCTTC,CASSQDRVGYTF
few,TRBV7-2,TRBJ2-5,TRBD2,TGTGCCAGCAGCCCATCCTGGGGACTAGCTGGGCAAGAGACCCAGTACTTC,CASSPSWGLAGQETQYF
.,TRBV10-2,TRBJ2-3,TRBD2,TGCGCCAGTCATACTAGCGGCACAGATACGCAGTATTTT,CASHTSGTDTQYF
.,TRBV19,TRBJ2-5,TRBD2,TGTGCCAGTAGCTACGGTAGCGGGGGGCAAGAGACCCAGTACTTC,CASSYGSGGQETQYF
few,TRBV13,TRBJ1-5,TRBD1,TGTGCCAGCAGCTCCGGGGGGGACAGAGGCAATCAGCCCCAGCATTTT,CASSSGGDRGNQPQHF
.,TRBV7-9,TRBJ2-7,TRBD2,TGTGCCAGCAGCGCCAGGAGAGGGAGGGGCTACGAGCAGTACTTC,CASSARRGRGYEQYF
.,TRBV18,TRBJ1-5,TRBD1,TGTGCCAGCTCACGGGACAGAGACCTCAATCAGCCCCAGCATTTT,CASSRDRDLNQPQHF
.,TRBV5-6,TRBJ1-2,.,TGTGCCAGCAGCCCCTGGACAGCGAACTATGGCTACACCTTC,CASSPWTANYGYTF
.,TRBV18,TRBJ2-7,.,TGTGCCAGCTCACCACAGAGCCTGACAGCCACCTACGAGCAGTACTTC,CASSPQSLTATYEQYF
few,TRBV11-1,TRBJ1-1,.,TGTGCCAGCAGCTACGGGAACACTGAAGCTTTCTTT,CASSYGNTEAFF
.,TRBV18,TRBJ2-3,.,TGTGCCAGCTCACCTACAGGGACAGATACGCAGTATTTT,CASSPTGTDTQYF